This entry lists 30 T cell receptor beta chains sequenced from one sample in a study of blood T cell repertoires in COVID-19. Sequencing was performed with immunoSEQ multiplex PCR; in TCRdb, only in-frame clones are kept and a portion is missing. The sample includes roughly 180,000 clones, around four fifths of them seen just once. The specimen sequenced was PBMCs or T cells enriched from blood (not recorded which). These receptors all come from a woman aged 50 to 65 in a cohort exposed to, infected with or recovered from COVID-19 (not recorded which).

The DNA for the CDR3 is TGCGCCAGCAGCCAATCGGGACAGAGCTATAATTCACCCCTCCACTTT. It is translated as CASSQSGQSYNSPLHF. V and J are TRBV4-1 and TRBJ1-6; 7 nucleotides match TRBD1. The V and J ends lost 2 bases and 3 bases, in that order; junction bases with no gene match: 4. Germline V gives CDR1 MGHRA, CDR2 YSYEKL. The CDR3 extends over 16 amino acids.

The V call is TRBV5-8, the J call TRBJ2-1; TRBD1 matches 7 bases. This CDR3 contains 14 residues. CDR1 and CDR2 from the germline V gene are SGHTS and YDEGEE. The V and J ends lost 5 bases and 8 bases, in that order; junction bases with no gene match: 10. The CDR3 sequence: CASRGGQPWDEQFF. The DNA for the CDR3 is TGTGCCAGCAGAGGGGGACAGCCCTGGGATGAGCAGTTCTTC.

The chain recombines TRBV7-3 with TRBJ1-2, with a possible D match to TRBD1 (6 bases). This CDR3 has 14 residues. Trimming stripped 5 bases from V and 8 bases from J, with 18 bases between. CDR1 and CDR2 (germline): SGHTA, FQGTGA. The CDR3 region has the DNA TGTGCCAGCAGCCCCACCGCAGGGGCACGGGGCTACACCTTC. Translated: CASSPTAGARGYTF.

The V gene is TRBV7-6, the J gene TRBJ1-4, with 7 nucleotides matching TRBD1. CDR1 and CDR2 from the germline V gene are SGHVS and FNYEAQ. J lost 5 bases, V lost 5 bases, and 8 bases had no gene match. The CDR3 totals 15 residues. CDR3 amino acids: CASSDQDRVNEKLFF. DNA of the CDR3: TGTGCCAGCAGCGATCAAGACAGGGTGAATGAAAAACTGTTTTTT.

CDR3 loop: CASSYSGRGGGYTF. The CDR3 region has the DNA TGTGCCAGCAGCTATAGCGGGAGAGGAGGCGGCTACACCTTC. The gene calls are TRBV7-9 and TRBJ1-2; D remains ambiguous. V lost 4 bases and J 8 bases, leaving 17 bases between the germline ends. This CDR3 comprises 14 residues. In germline, CDR1 is SEHNR, CDR2 FQNEAQ (reference sequence).

This clone occurred a few times. J is TRBJ2-3 and V is TRBV10-1; D is perhaps TRBD2 (6 bases). V dropped 2 bases and J dropped 8 bases, with 14 bases sitting between them. This CDR3 contains 14 residues. The germline gives CDR1 WNHNN, CDR2 SYGVQD (reference sequence). The CDR3 DNA follows: TGCGCCAGCAGTGAGGGGGGGAAGTCTGCTACGCAGTATTTT. Its protein is CASSEGGKSATQYF.

The chain has TRBV5-1 and TRBJ2-3; the D is unclear. The ends were cut back, 0 bases at V and 0 bases at J, with 5 bases in the middle. Germline V lookup: CDR1 SGHRS, CDR2 YFSETQ. The CDR3 has 14 amino acids. The CDR3 here is CASSLAPSTDTQYF. CDR3 coding DNA: TGCGCCAGCAGCTTGGCCCCAAGCACAGATACGCAGTATTTT.

This clone was picked up one time. The gene calls are TRBV7-8 and TRBJ2-3, with 8 bases that match TRBD1. V gave up 3 bases and J gave up 0 bases; unmatched junction bases: 5. The CDR3 contains 16 residues. The V gene's germline CDR1 is SGHVS and CDR2 FQNEAQ. DNA for the CDR3: TGTGCCAGCAGCTTCGGACAGGGCCGAAGCACAGATACGCAGTATTTT. Its translation is CASSFGQGRSTDTQYF. Together with reference TRBV7-8 and TRBJ2-3, the CDR3 gives the full variable domain: GAGVSQSPRYKVAKRGQDVALRCDPISGHVSLFWYQQALGQGPEFLTYFQNEAQLDKSGLPSDRFFAERPEGSVSTLKIQRTQQEDSAVYLCASSFGQGRSTDTQYFGPGTRLTVL.

V gene TRBV7-6 combines with J gene TRBJ1-3; D is uncertain. The V gene's germline CDR1 is SGHVS and CDR2 FNYEAQ. V gave up 5 bases and J gave up 0 bases, with 14 bases separating them. The CDR3 length is 16 residues. CDR3 DNA: TGTGCCAGCAGCGTTTACAGTTCTCGCTCTGGAAACACCATATATTTT. Translating gives CASSVYSSRSGNTIYF.

The chain combines TRBV9 with TRBJ1-1; TRBD1 agrees at 10 bases. This CDR3 has 16 residues. Germline V gene sequence: CDR1 SGDLS, CDR2 YYNGEE. J lost 3 bases, V lost 3 bases, and 8 bases had no gene match. CDR3 residues: CASSARQGAMDTEAFF. In nucleotides, the CDR3 is TGTGCCAGCAGCGCTCGACAGGGGGCCATGGACACTGAAGCTTTCTTT.

The chain couples TRBV27 to TRBJ1-2, with a weak D call TRBD1 (6 bases). This CDR3 is 15 amino acids long. The germline CDR1 and CDR2 sequences are MNHEY and SMNVEV (reference sequence). V lost 5 bases and J lost 8, with 21 bases in between. DNA for the CDR3: TGTGCCAGCAGTCCGATGGTTGGGGGGGCAGGAGGCTACACCTTC. Protein sequence: CASSPMVGGAGGYTF.

This clone was seen more than once but under ten times. This chain connects TRBV3-1 (or the pseudogene TRBV3-2) to TRBJ2-2, with D maybe TRBD1 (6 bases). Germline CDR1 is LGHDT and CDR2 is YNNKEL (reference sequence). There are 14 residues in the CDR3. The V gene lost 5 bases and the J gene lost 2 bases, with 9 bases spanning the gap. The CDR3 spells CASSGTTNTGELFF. The CDR3 coding sequence is TGTGCCAGCAGCGGGACAACTAACACCGGGGAGCTGTTTTTT.

Concerning this clone itself: The junction departs from germline at one end; a sequencing error may be responsible. J is TRBJ2-1 and V is TRBV7-7; tentatively, D is TRBD2 (7 bases). The CDR3 runs to 15 residues. Germline V gene sequence: CDR1 SSHAT, CDR2 FNYEAQ (reference sequence). CDR3 bases: TGTGCTAGCAGCTTAGATGGGGGGGCCAGGGGTGAGCAGTTCTTC. Amino acid sequence: CASSLDGGARGEQFF.

The chain carries TRBV28 and TRBJ1-6; D is perhaps TRBD1 (5 bases). The CDR3 has 12 amino acids. V dropped 5 bases and J dropped 8 bases, with 7 bases sitting between them. Germline V gene lookup returns CDR1 MDHEN and CDR2 SYDVKM. The chain's CDR3 is CASSPTDSPLHF. As DNA, the CDR3 is TGTGCCAGCAGTCCGACAGATTCACCCCTCCACTTT.

The genes are TRBV7-2 and TRBJ2-7; unclear D gene. This CDR3 contains 14 residues. Trimming cost V 3 bases and J 3 bases, with 12 bases left between them. Germline CDR1 reads SGHTA; CDR2 reads FQGNSA. The CDR3 DNA reads as TGTGCCAGCAGCTTTGGCACGGGTCACTACGAGCAGTACTTC. It codes for CASSFGTGHYEQYF.

J is TRBJ1-4 and V is TRBV7-2; no definite D call. Trimming took off 1 base at V and 0 bases at J, with 12 bases between the two ends. Germline values: CDR1 SGHTA, CDR2 FQGNSA. This CDR3 region has 17 residues. The DNA of the CDR3 is TGTGCCAGCAGCTTAGGTGTAGAGATTGCAACTAATGAAAAACTGTTTTTT. The encoded protein is CASSLGVEIATNEKLFF.

This clone was detected a few times. The chain is built from TRBV7-9 and TRBJ1-1; D is perhaps TRBD1 (5 bases). Trimming pared 6 bases from V and 2 bases from J, leaving 10 bases between. Germline V gene data show CDR1 as SEHNR and CDR2 as FQNEAQ (reference sequence). This CDR3 contains 13 residues. CDR3 protein: CASRTGINTEAFF. In DNA form, the CDR3 reads TGTGCCAGCAGAACAGGAATCAACACTGAAGCTTTCTTT.

This chain links TRBV28 with TRBJ2-7; D ambiguous. The ends were cut back, 4 bases at V and 1 base at J, with 14 bases in the middle. The CDR3 extends over 15 amino acids. Germline V CDR1 and CDR2: MDHEN, SYDVKM. CDR3 DNA: TGTGCCAGCAGTTCACACGTAGGCGGTTCCTACGAGCAGTACTTC. It encodes CASSSHVGGSYEQYF.

This sequence joins TRBV10-3 and TRBJ1-5; D gene uncertain. V was cut by 3 bases and J by 4 bases, with 13 bases left in between. This CDR3 has 15 residues. Germline values: CDR1 ENHRY, CDR2 SYGVKD. This CDR3 is CAISDSKEGNQPQHF. The CDR3 region has the DNA TGTGCCATCAGTGATTCTAAAGAGGGAAATCAGCCCCAGCATTTT.

The genes are TRBV27 and TRBJ1-2; D might be TRBD1 (5 bases). The CDR3 consists of 14 residues. V lost 3 bases to trimming and J lost 7 bases, with 15 bases between them. Germline loops: CDR1 MNHEY, CDR2 SMNVEV (reference sequence). DNA for the CDR3: TGTGCCAGCAGTTTCCAGGGCTCAGTTTTTGGCTACACCTTC. Its protein is CASSFQGSVFGYTF.

The J gene is TRBJ2-7, the V gene TRBV3-1 (or the pseudogene TRBV3-2); 15 bases line up with TRBD2. The CDR3 covers 15 residues. Trimming at V came to 4 bases and at J to 3 bases, leaving 1 base not matched to a gene. Germline V CDR1 and CDR2: LGHDT, YNNKEL (reference sequence). The CDR3 region has the DNA TGTGCCAGCAGCCGGGGACTAGCGGGGGGCTACGAGCAGTACTTC. The encoded protein is CASSRGLAGGYEQYF.

V and J are TRBV10-1 and TRBJ2-7; 7 nucleotides match TRBD1. From germline, CDR1 is WNHNN and CDR2 SYGVQD (reference sequence). The CDR3 consists of 16 residues. The junction had 13 bases not matched to a gene; V was cut back by 7 bases and J by 1 base. CDR3: CASTTTSGQLSYEQYF. The DNA of the CDR3 is TGCGCCAGCACCACCACCTCGGGACAGCTTTCCTACGAGCAGTACTTC.

The chain has TRBV7-2 and TRBJ1-6; 7 bases align to TRBD1. Germline lookup yields CDR1 SGHTA and CDR2 FQGNSA. J lost 1 base, V lost 5 bases, and 5 bases had no gene match. The CDR3 consists of 16 residues. The CDR3 coding sequence is TGTGCCAGCAGCCTTGGGGACAGATCCTATAATTCACCCCTCCACTTT. Residues: CASSLGDRSYNSPLHF.

The genes are TRBV24-1 and TRBJ2-5; possibly TRBD2 for D (6 bases). V was shortened by 9 bases and J by 4 bases, with 14 bases between the two germline ends. The CDR3 is 13 amino acids. The V gene's germline CDR1 is KGHDR and CDR2 SFDVKD. CDR3 sequence: CATAGSTPETQYF. The CDR3 DNA is TGTGCCACCGCCGGGAGTACCCCAGAGACCCAGTACTTC.

The chain combines TRBV27 with TRBJ1-4, with TRBD1 as a possible D gene (5 bases). The germline V gene encodes CDR1 MNHEY and CDR2 SMNVEV (reference sequence). Trimming removed 7 bases at V and 7 bases at J, with 19 bases between. The CDR3 runs to 15 residues. DNA for the CDR3: TGTGCCAGCAAGACAGCGATGGGGTTGGGTGAAAAACTGTTTTTT. This gives the protein CASKTAMGLGEKLFF.

The chain joins TRBV28 to TRBJ1-2; D is possibly TRBD1 (6 bases). Germline CDR1 is MDHEN and CDR2 is SYDVKM. The CDR3 covers 14 residues. Trimming took 1 base from V and 8 from J, leaving 14 bases between them. This CDR3 reads CASSLLGGREGYTF. In DNA, the CDR3 is TGTGCCAGCAGTTTATTAGGGGGTAGGGAAGGCTACACCTTC.

The chain employs TRBV16 and TRBJ2-7; 10 bases agree with TRBD1. Germline V CDR1 and CDR2: KGHSY, FQNENV. Trimming at V came to 4 bases and at J to 5 bases, leaving 2 bases not matched to a gene. This CDR3 region has 13 residues. The CDR3 DNA reads as TGTGCCAGCAGCCGGGACAGGGGCCACGAGCAGTACTTC. Protein product: CASSRDRGHEQYF.

This sequence joins TRBV28 and TRBJ1-1, with TRBD1 identical over 12 bases. Unmatched junction bases numbered 7, after V lost 6 bases and J lost 11 bases. Germline V lookup: CDR1 MDHEN, CDR2 SYDVKM. The CDR3 sequence is 13 residues long. The CDR3 coding sequence is TGTGCCAGCAGGGGACAGGGGGCAGTTAGGGCTTTCTTT. Translation: CASRGQGAVRAFF.

This clone came up a few times. V and J are TRBV7-8 and TRBJ2-2; D not resolved. V was trimmed by 4 bases and J by 1 base, leaving 10 bases between them. The CDR3 is 15 amino acids. CDR1 is SGHVS and CDR2 is FQNEAQ in the germline V gene. In nucleotides, the CDR3 is TGTGCCAGCAGCTACCGGGTCGGGAACACCGGGGAGCTGTTTTTT. Translation gives CASSYRVGNTGELFF.

The chain is built from TRBV9 and TRBJ1-1, with 7 bases lining up with TRBD1. V lost 3 bases to trimming and J lost 1 base; unmatched junction nucleotides: 9. The CDR3 totals 16 residues. Germline V lookup: CDR1 SGDLS, CDR2 YYNGEE. CDR3 nucleotide sequence: TGTGCCAGCAGCGGACAACAGGGGATGGGGAACACTGAAGCTTTCTTT. It encodes CASSGQQGMGNTEAFF. The full variable domain, completed using reference TRBV9 and TRBJ1-1, is DSGVTQTPKHLITATGQRVTLRCSPRSGDLSVYWYQQSLDQGLQFLIQYYNGEERAKGNILERFSAQQFPDLHSELNLSSLELGDSALYFCASSGQQGMGNTEAFFGQGTRLTVV.